The T cell receptor beta chain under discussion was sequenced for a study of blood T cell repertoires in COVID-19. Background on the study: From the United States, Italy and Spain came samples of acute and convalescent COVID-19.

As handled by the study authors: Reference gene primer amplification gave estimated nucleated cell counts. Sequenced by immunoSEQ multiplex PCR; TCRdb stores in-frame clones only, minus some. V and J calls and clone size come straight from that table; D and trimming were deduced from the DNA. The data show about 300,000 clones, more than 70% seen once. Patients of the Seattle cohort, enrolled during active infection, were followed longitudinally. The CDR3 consists of 15 residues. Between the trimmed V and J ends, which lost 1 base and 10 bases, there was a span of 17 bases. Germline V gives CDR1 SGHNT, CDR2 YENEEA.

This TCR was sampled from a woman aged 25 to 45 with COVID-19, enrolled during active disease. The sequenced material came from peripheral blood. This rearrangement joins TRBV11-3 to TRBJ2-1, with D perhaps matching TRBD2 (7 bases). The CDR3 loop reads CASSLVGGGLEEQFF. CDR3 DNA: TGTGCCAGCAGCTTAGTAGGGGGGGGCCTAGAGGAGCAGTTCTTC.